The entry that follows covers one T cell receptor beta chain sequence. Its antigen is not known. Any history of autoimmune disease or systemic immunosuppression disqualified patients. Collection of blood occurred at baseline, at cycle 4 day 1, and at cycle 7 day 1. Produced via immunoSEQ multiplex PCR; TCRdb's table is partial and in-frame only. Of around 65,000 clones listed, about nine tenths were seen once; the top ten hold 0.3%. The sample belongs to a study of OX40 agonist ivuxolimab in advanced cancers. For the study at large: Partial response was recorded in three patients: one hepatocellular carcinoma and two cutaneous melanoma cases. Study-level findings and limits: Undetermined was the antigen specificity of the expanded peripheral T cells.

V was clipped by 3 bases and J by 7 bases; unmatched bases: 10. This CDR3 contains 17 residues. CDR1 and CDR2 from the germline V gene are LNHDA and SQIVND (reference sequence). The clonotype was recovered from an adult with an advanced solid tumor such as melanoma, head and neck, liver or kidney cancer. V usage is TRBV19 and J usage is TRBJ2-1; 12 bases align to TRBD2. The input for sequencing was CD4+ or CD8+ T cells sorted from blood, taken in a trial of the OX40 agonist ivuxolimab. CDR3 sequence reads: CASSIGATSGRSNEQFF. The DNA of the CDR3 is TGTGCCAGTAGTATTGGGGCCACTAGCGGGAGGTCTAATGAGCAGTTCTTC.